This T cell receptor beta chain was captured in a study of blood T cell repertoires in COVID-19. In the study overall: PBMCs, B-cell-depleted T cells, or T cells provided the cDNA or gDNA that made up the material.

Participants spanned ages roughly 18 to 90 years and resided in 24 US areas. Assignments of participants to cohorts depended upon their own reported clinical history. Here immunoSEQ multiplex PCR was the method, and the copy in TCRdb shows in-frame clones only, minus some. The sample includes about 260,000 clones, about nine tenths of them seen just once. The receptor was isolated from a woman aged 40 to 50 with acute COVID-19. Sequenced material: PBMCs or T cells enriched from blood (not recorded which).

Written as DNA, the CDR3 is TGCGCCAGCAGCCTAGAGGGACTAGGATACACCGGGGAGCTGTTTTTT. It codes for CASSLEGLGYTGELFF. The chain carries TRBV5-1 and TRBJ2-2; TRBD2 matches 8 bases. The CDR3 runs 16 residues. Per germline, CDR1 SGHRS and CDR2 YFSETQ. V was clipped by 4 bases and J by 3 bases; unmatched bases: 8.